A selection of T cell receptor beta chains follows, all from one sample in a study of T cell responses to AZD1222 COVID-19 vaccine. Method: immunoSEQ multiplex PCR; TCRdb's copy keeps in-frame clones and lacks some. Counted here are under 150,000 clones, 70% to 90% occurring once; the ten biggest clones make up around 7.9%. The source was peripheral blood, collected 28 days after the second dose of the MenACWY control vaccine. All receptors come from an adult who received the MenACWY meningococcal vaccine as a control. The CDR3 runs from the conserved cysteine through the conserved F or W.

TRBJ1-5,TRBV30,CAWSLGTGVQPQHF
TRBJ2-7,TRBV4-3,CASSRQTGNSYEQYF
TRBJ2-7,TRBV19,CASSIGLAGTYEQYF
TRBJ2-2,TRBV5-6,CASSLRWSAGGELFF
TRBJ2-3,TRBV2,CASSEWGQVTDTQYF
TRBJ1-1,TRBV2,CASSPTGNTEAFF
TRBJ2-2,TRBV5-1,CASSLWSGGALTGELFF
TRBJ2-3,TRBV19,CASSRGRQDTQYF
TRBJ2-2,TRBV11-3,CASSPPGGNTGELFF
TRBJ1-4,TRBV28,CASSTEQGGLATNEKLFF
TRBJ1-6,TRBV4-1,CASSQIPGVRSYNSPLHF
TRBJ1-6,TRBV18,CASSPGHSPLHF
TRBJ1-4,TRBV5-5,CASSFGDRGATNEKLFF
TRBJ2-3,TRBV6-2/TRBV6-3,CASSPPAYRYTDTQYF
TRBJ1-1,TRBV10-3,CAISDSFPRENTEAFF
TRBJ1-1,TRBV6-5,CASSPTVNTEAFF
TRBJ2-7,TRBV7-6,CASSLERTEQYF
TRBJ1-1,TRBV4-2,CASSQEGGDIYTEAFF
TRBJ2-7,TRBV14,CASSQALSSYEQYF
TRBJ1-3,TRBV10-3,CAISTGGSGNTIYF
TRBJ1-5,TRBV2,CASSGGEGQPQHF
TRBJ1-1,TRBV7-9,CASSLQGAGAFF
TRBJ1-5,TRBV28,CASSPRDGRNRPQHF
TRBJ2-5,TRBV2,CASMVLTETQYF
TRBJ2-5,TRBV24-1,CATSEGTRGTQYF
TRBJ1-2,TRBV28,CASSSPGVFGSGGYTF
TRBJ2-1,TRBV20-1,CSALGNEQFF
TRBJ1-2,TRBV5-8,CASSFRQIDGYTF
TRBJ2-2,TRBV19,CASSMSGPGELFF
TRBJ2-1,TRBV2,CASQGGGWNEQFF
TRBJ1-4,TRBV30,CAWSGLDREKLFF
TRBJ2-2,TRBV7-2,CASSSGGISGELFF
TRBJ1-2,TRBV4-1,CASSPTAGQISYGYTF
TRBJ1-5,TRBV3-1/TRBV3-2,CASSQGPGRNQPQHF
TRBJ2-2,TRBV5-4,CASSPVLGSTGELFF
TRBJ2-3,TRBV7-3,CASSSTPGVGDTQYF
TRBJ1-5,TRBV11-2,CASSLRAGGPQHF
TRBJ1-1,TRBV9,CASSVGTGRNTEAFF
TRBJ1-1,TRBV5-1,CASSFGTGKITEAFF
TRBJ2-3,TRBV27,CASSFGRGRGDTQYF
TRBJ2-7,TRBV24-1,CAIQGGSYEQYF
TRBJ2-1,TRBV19,CASSSGSRGEQFF
TRBJ1-1,TRBV24-1,CATSDSGTGRQAFF
TRBJ2-1,TRBV5-1,CASSAGGNSYNEQFF
TRBJ1-2,TRBV7-9,CASRLGVPHGYTF
TRBJ2-3,TRBV7-2,CASSFRMGGTDTQYF
TRBJ2-5,TRBV19,CASSRRQLLQETQYF
TRBJ1-1,TRBV6-4,CASRETDANTEAFF
TRBJ1-1,TRBV11-3,CASSLVLGNTEAFF
TRBJ2-1,TRBV11-3,CASSLEPHQFF
TRBJ2-5,TRBV11-2,CASSSPRRRNGETQYF
TRBJ1-2,TRBV19,CASSITASPNYGYTF
TRBJ1-2,TRBV19,CASSIERPGIQLIYGYTF
TRBJ2-1,TRBV29-1,CSVEDNGLGGEQFF